The TCR beta chain under discussion was sequenced for a study of T-cell reconstitution after alpha-beta-depleted transplantation in children. Study results and limitations: From newly produced T cells came most of the T-cell counts and diversity one year after transplant. Surviving thymic progenitors and recipient T cells were the source of high TCRbeta diversity at day 60 in some patients. Several hundred expanded graft clones reportedly were the source of alpha-beta T cells about two months after transplant.

Unique molecular identifiers were incorporated when the TCRbeta library was constructed. TCRdb itself ran the PCR reads through MiXCR, one entry per CDR3 protein. The sample shows nearly 350,000 distinct CDR3 sequences, around 16% of them seen only once. This clonotype was detected a few times. Its specificity is unknown. CDR3 size: 13 residues. The V end was cut by 7 bases, the J end by 8 bases, with 18 bases between. Looked up from germline, CDR1 is SGHRS and CDR2 is YFSETQ. The input for sequencing was PBMCs, mostly from graft donor cells, taken 360 days after TCRalphabeta/CD19-depleted stem cell transplant. The TCR comes from a male patient under 10 years old who had a stem cell transplant for acute lymphoblastic leukemia, so the T cells may come from the graft donor. The genes are TRBV5-1 and TRBJ1-2, with D possibly TRBD1 on 5 matching bases. CDR3: CASQLGDQGGYTF. The DNA of the CDR3 is TGCGCCAGCCAGCTCGGGGACCAAGGGGGCTACACCTTC.